These 28 T cell receptor beta chains came from one sample sequenced in a study of cytomegalovirus exposure and HLA in healthy donors. PCR amplification relied on 60 Vbeta primers (plus 13 Jbeta primers). Clones were read by immunoSEQ multiplex PCR, and TCRdb kept only the in-frame ones, dropping some. The sample lists 100,000 to 150,000 clones, approximately 82% occurring once. The specimen was PBMCs. These receptors were obtained from a boy aged 2 to 10 in good health and CMV-seronegative.

The chain combines TRBV10-3 with TRBJ2-1; the match to TRBD2 covers 9 bases. J lost 2 bases, V lost 4 bases, and 6 bases had no gene match. Germline assignment: CDR1 ENHRY and CDR2 SYGVKD. This CDR3 contains 16 residues. CDR3 protein: CAISGLAGVTYNEQFF. The CDR3 DNA follows: TGTGCCATCAGTGGGTTAGCGGGGGTTACCTACAATGAGCAGTTCTTC.

This rearrangement joins TRBV14 to TRBJ2-7, with unresolved D. Germline V CDR1 and CDR2: SGHDN, FVKESK. V was pared by 3 bases and J by 6 bases, with 15 bases between. The length of the CDR3 is 14 residues. CDR3 amino acids: CASSHPPSPGEQYF. The CDR3 DNA sequence: TGTGCCAGCAGCCACCCGCCCAGCCCAGGCGAGCAGTACTTC.

This rearrangement joins TRBV6-1 to TRBJ2-7; tentative D call: TRBD1 (5 bases). V was pared by 5 bases and J by 4 bases, with 18 bases between. This CDR3 spans 15 amino acids. The germline CDR1 and CDR2 sequences are MNHNS and SASEGT. The CDR3 spells CASSPLVQGSYEQYV. In nucleotides, the CDR3 is TGTGCCAGCAGTCCTCTAGTTCAGGGAAGTTACGAGCAGTACGTC.

This chain connects TRBV7-3 to TRBJ2-7, with a possible D match to TRBD2 (6 bases). Germline CDR1 is SGHTA and CDR2 is FQGTGA. Trimming took 5 bases from V and 0 from J, leaving 14 bases between them. This CDR3 has 15 amino acids. The DNA for the CDR3 is TGTGCCAGCAGCCCCACTGGCGGGGACTCCTACGAGCAGTACTTC. It specifies CASSPTGGDSYEQYF.

This clone was seen a handful of times. The gene calls are TRBV29-1 and TRBJ2-2; 9 bases fit TRBD1. Unmatched junction bases numbered 6, after V lost 7 bases and J lost 3 bases. The CDR3 consists of 14 residues. Germline V gene lookup returns CDR1 SQVTM and CDR2 ANQGSEA. CDR3 nucleotides: TGCAGCGCTAAAAGGACAGGGGACACCGGGGAGCTGTTTTTT. Encoded protein: CSAKRTGDTGELFF.

The rearrangement links TRBV6-5 to TRBJ2-2; a possible D gene is TRBD1 (6 bases). The length of the CDR3 is 15 residues. Germline V gene data show CDR1 as MNHEY and CDR2 as SVGAGI. Between the trimmed V and J ends, which lost 2 bases and 0 bases, there was a span of 7 bases. CDR3 residues: CASSYQGTNTGELFF. CDR3 nucleotide sequence: TGTGCCAGCAGTTACCAGGGGACGAACACCGGGGAGCTGTTTTTT.

V and J are TRBV10-1 and TRBJ2-7, with D tentatively TRBD1 (5 bases). CDR3 length equals 14 residues. Per germline, CDR1 WNHNN and CDR2 SYGVQD (reference sequence). V dropped 7 bases and J dropped 3 bases, with 16 bases sitting between them. CDR3 amino acids: CASIKKGQNYEQYF. CDR3 DNA: TGCGCCAGCATCAAGAAGGGGCAGAACTACGAGCAGTACTTC.

The CDR3 sequence is CAIQGGYTF. CDR3 DNA: TGTGCCATCCAGGGTGGCTACACCTTC. The chain is built from TRBV10-3 and TRBJ1-2, with D possibly being TRBD1 (5 bases). V dropped 8 bases and J dropped 7 bases, with 5 bases sitting between them. Germline CDR1 ENHRY, CDR2 SYGVKD. The CDR3 sequence is 9 residues long.

This clone was observed a single time. The V gene is TRBV6-6, the J gene TRBJ1-1; D remains ambiguous. CDR1 and CDR2 (germline): MNHNY, SVGAGI (reference sequence). This CDR3 is 13 amino acids long. V was pared by 6 bases and J by 5 bases, with 13 bases between. CDR3 residues: CASRAGVGTEAFF. CDR3 sequence (DNA): TGTGCCAGCAGGGCGGGCGTAGGGACTGAAGCTTTCTTT.

This clone has only one observation. The chain employs TRBV18 and TRBJ1-1; D call uncertain. Germline lookup yields CDR1 KGHSH and CDR2 LQKENI. With 4 bases removed from V and 1 base from J, the gap between germline ends came to 7 bases. This CDR3 contains 13 residues. CDR3 in amino acids: CASSLLENTEAFF. As DNA, the CDR3 is TGTGCCAGCTCACTACTAGAGAACACTGAAGCTTTCTTT.

V is TRBV27 and J is TRBJ1-5; 8 bases map to TRBD1. Germline values: CDR1 MNHEY, CDR2 SMNVEV (reference sequence). The CDR3 is 14 residues long. The trim removed 4 bases at V and 7 bases at J, leaving 6 bases unmatched. This chain's CDR3 is CASSWETGGQPQHF. The DNA of the CDR3 is TGTGCCAGCAGTTGGGAAACAGGGGGACAGCCCCAGCATTTT.

J is TRBJ2-7 and V is TRBV7-9; D gene unclear. Germline lookup yields CDR1 SEHNR and CDR2 FQNEAQ (reference sequence). Trimming took off 3 bases at V and 6 bases at J, with 12 bases between the two ends. This CDR3 region has 13 residues. CDR3: CASSFRQLGEQYF. The CDR3 DNA follows: TGTGCCAGCAGCTTCCGTCAACTTGGCGAGCAGTACTTC.

The V call is TRBV19, the J call TRBJ2-1; D may be TRBD2 (6 bases). The germline V and J ends were trimmed by 3 bases and 8 bases, with 20 bases remaining between them. The CDR3 runs to 16 residues. Germline values: CDR1 LNHDA, CDR2 SQIVND (reference sequence). For the CDR3, the DNA is TGTGCCAGTAGTATCCGAAGCACGACTAGGTGGTATGAGCAGTTCTTC. It translates to CASSIRSTTRWYEQFF.

The chain joins TRBV18 to TRBJ2-2, with TRBD2 identical over 7 bases. Trimming took 6 bases from V and 1 from J; bases not matched to a gene: 8. Germline CDR1 and CDR2: KGHSH and LQKENI. The CDR3 runs to 16 residues. Written as DNA, the CDR3 is TGTGCCAGCTCCCCCAGACTAGCCAAGAACACCGGGGAGCTGTTTTTT. This translates into CASSPRLAKNTGELFF.

CDR3 sequence reads: CASSVEDGTGSLDGYTF. The CDR3 DNA reads as TGTGCCAGCAGCGTAGAGGACGGGACAGGGTCCCTGGATGGCTACACCTTC. The chain couples TRBV9 to TRBJ1-2, with 9 positions matching TRBD1. V lost 0 bases and J lost 6; bases outside the gene matches: 12. This CDR3 contains 17 residues. Germline V lookup: CDR1 SGDLS, CDR2 YYNGEE.

V usage is TRBV5-1 and J usage is TRBJ2-3, with 8 bases identical to TRBD2. The junction had 5 bases not matched to a gene; V was cut back by 3 bases and J by 2 bases. The CDR3 length is 15 residues. Germline-derived CDR1 and CDR2 are SGHRS and YFSETQ. The CDR3: CASSWTSSYTDTQYF. In DNA, the CDR3 is TGCGCCAGCAGCTGGACTAGCAGCTACACAGATACGCAGTATTTT.

The CDR3 DNA reads as TGTGCCAGTAGTATAGGACAGGGTTGGGGCACTGAAGCTTTCTTT. Translating it yields CASSIGQGWGTEAFF. The chain has TRBV19 and TRBJ1-1, with TRBD1 identical over 7 bases. Germline V gene lookup returns CDR1 LNHDA and CDR2 SQIVND (reference sequence). Trimming cost V 1 base and J 4 bases; bases outside gene matches: 6. The CDR3 has 15 residues.

The sample holds a few counts of this clone. The sample holds other DNA sequences that translate to the same CDR3. The chain joins TRBV5-1 to TRBJ1-3; 9 positions agree with TRBD1. Germline V CDR1 and CDR2: SGHRS, YFSETQ. The V gene end was trimmed by 2 bases and the J gene end by 4 bases; junction bases not matched to a gene: 4. CDR3 length: 15 amino acids. The CDR3 DNA is TGCGCCAGCAGCTTTGGACAGGGGAGCGGAAACACCATATATTTT. Translated: CASSFGQGSGNTIYF.

This clone was counted a single time. This chain uses TRBV4-1 with TRBJ1-1; maybe TRBD1 (6 bases). V lost 2 bases and J lost 1, with 14 bases in between. Germline assignment: CDR1 MGHRA and CDR2 YSYEKL. The CDR3 has 16 residues. In DNA form, the CDR3 reads TGCGCCAGCAGCCAACTCCGGACAGCGCCGAACACTGAAGCTTTCTTT. It codes for CASSQLRTAPNTEAFF.

This chain links TRBV11-2 with TRBJ2-7; 10 nucleotides match TRBD2. CDR3 length: 15 residues. CDR1 SGHAT and CDR2 FQNNGV come from the germline V gene. The V and J ends lost 5 bases and 4 bases, in that order; junction bases with no gene match: 8. CDR3 in amino acids: CASSPYLTSGYEQYV. DNA for the CDR3: TGTGCCAGCAGCCCCTACCTGACTAGCGGGTACGAGCAGTACGTC.

This chain links TRBV12-5 with TRBJ2-7; tentatively, D is TRBD2 (6 bases). The CDR3 is 13 amino acids. V shed 11 bases and J shed 4 bases, with 18 bases lying between them. Germline loops: CDR1 LGHNT, CDR2 FRNRAP. CDR3 amino acids: CAGKRGGPYEQYV. CDR3 nucleotides: TGTGCTGGTAAGCGAGGAGGGCCTTACGAGCAGTACGTC.

J is TRBJ2-1 and V is TRBV10-3, with D maybe TRBD2 (6 bases). The germline gives CDR1 ENHRY, CDR2 SYGVKD. The CDR3 is made up of 15 amino acids. V gave up 6 bases and J gave up 5 bases, with 17 bases separating them. In nucleotides, the CDR3 is TGTGCCATCAGAGGGACCGGGAGTACCAACAATGAGCAGTTCTTC. This encodes CAIRGTGSTNNEQFF.

V gene TRBV4-2 combines with J gene TRBJ2-5, with 7 bases lining up with TRBD1. This CDR3 has 13 residues. CDR1 is LGHNA, CDR2 YNFKEQ, per germline. Trimming at V came to 2 bases and at J to 5 bases, leaving 2 bases not matched to a gene. The CDR3: CASSQKQGETQYF. The CDR3 DNA sequence: TGTGCCAGCAGCCAAAAACAGGGGGAGACCCAGTACTTC.

The CDR3 nucleotides are TGTGCCAGCAGTTTATCATGGGACAGGGACAATGAGCAGTTCTTC. Protein: CASSLSWDRDNEQFF. The chain recombines TRBV27 with TRBJ2-1; 9 nucleotides line up with TRBD1. This CDR3 spans 15 amino acids. With V trimmed by 0 bases and J by 5 bases, 2 bases remained unmatched. Looked up from germline, CDR1 is MNHEY and CDR2 is SMNVEV (reference sequence).

This chain connects TRBV29-1 to TRBJ2-2; possible D gene TRBD2, 5 bases. CDR3 length: 12 residues. Germline V lookup: CDR1 SQVTM, CDR2 ANQGSEA. V lost 4 bases and J lost 6, with 9 bases in between. CDR3 sequence reads: CSVVPGSGELFF. CDR3 nucleotide sequence: TGCAGCGTTGTCCCGGGGTCCGGGGAGCTGTTTTTT.

The V call is TRBV9, the J call TRBJ2-1; TRBD2 agrees at 8 bases. The V gene end was trimmed by 3 bases and the J gene end by 0 bases; junction bases not matched to a gene: 5. CDR1 SGDLS and CDR2 YYNGEE come from the germline V gene. The CDR3 is 16 residues long. Here the CDR3 DNA reads TGTGCCAGCAGCGCGAGCGGGGGAAGCTCCTACAATGAGCAGTTCTTC. It yields the protein CASSASGGSSYNEQFF.

This clone came up once. The chain joins TRBV2 to TRBJ1-1; TRBD1 agrees at 8 bases. This CDR3 is built from 16 residues. Germline CDR1 reads SNHLY; CDR2 reads FYNNEI. Losses at the gene ends were 8 bases for V and 0 bases for J; bases not matched to a gene: 11. CDR3 region: CASRLRDRILNTEAFF. Written as DNA, the CDR3 is TGTGCCAGCCGCCTTCGGGACAGGATATTGAACACTGAAGCTTTCTTT.

This chain links TRBV4-3 with TRBJ1-1; D gene uncertain. The CDR3 loop spans 14 amino acids. Germline-derived CDR1 and CDR2 are LGHNA and YSLEER. Trimming stripped 2 bases from V and 1 base from J, with 8 bases between. DNA of the CDR3: TGCGCCAGCAGCCAAACAATCTCGAACACTGAAGCTTTCTTT. Translation: CASSQTISNTEAFF.